The entry below gives a single T cell receptor beta chain sequence along with its context. This clone's antigen is unknown. No base quality values were provided; no much bigger clone lies one nucleotide off. The data originate from a study of control samples from healthy donors and cancer patients (dated by TCRdb to about 2020). Library preparation employed the immunoSEQ multiplex PCR assay. Drawn from immuneACCESS, this table holds only the in-frame rearrangements with V and J called that TCRdb kept. Clones are partly lost; checked studies trace under half to an unresolved V gene and leave the rest unexplained. The sample includes about 140,000 clones, with roughly nine tenths observed a single time. The leading ten clones occupy about 9% of the sample. From the cysteine through the phenylalanine, the CDR3 covers 16 amino acids. Left in the record is the CDR3 DNA by itself, 48 bases read in frame from the first base. The junction shows trimming of 3 bases on V and 1 base on J, and the gene matches do not reach 7 bases of it. CDR1 and CDR2 are drawn from the germline V gene (reference sequence): LNHNV, YYDKDF.

This sequence originates from a woman younger than 45 in good health. Recombination linked TRBV15 to TRBJ2-3; the junction holds 7 bases that match TRBD2. Material: blood. DNA sequence: TGTGCCACCAGCAGGACCACTAGCGCCCGCACAGATACGCAGTATTTT. Its protein reads: CATSRTTSARTDTQYF.